A selection of T cell receptor beta chains follows, all from one sample in a study of CD8+CD57+ T cells in acquired aplastic anemia. Via MiXCR, TCRdb re-called the reads, giving one row per CDR3 protein. The sample yields approximately 120,000 distinct CDR3 sequences, approximately 40% seen once. Sequencing was carried out using sorted CD4+, CD8+, or CD8+CD57+ T cells (not recorded which) from PBMCs. The receptors were gathered from a human donor with aplastic anemia. The CDR3 runs from the conserved cysteine through the conserved F or W. A D gene is named only where the DNA matches it firmly. The size entry is marked missing in some rows and otherwise reads once, few, many or a size class.

v_gene	d_gene	j_gene	abundance	CDR3aa	CDR3nt
TRBV12-3/TRBV12-4	.	TRBJ1-2	few	CASSPAQGVNYGNTF	TGTGCCAGCTCACCAGCCCAGGGAGTCAACTATGGCAACACCTTC
TRBV5-6	.	TRBJ2-7	many	CASSFAGGEQYF	TGTGCCAGCAGCTTCGCTGGGGGCGAGCAGTACTTC
TRBV2	TRBD1	TRBJ1-2	.	CASSHPGQGTYGYTF	TGTGCCAGCAGCCACCCGGGACAGGGGACCTATGGCTACACCTTC
TRBV25-1	.	TRBJ2-3	few	CASSEAGGTDTQYF	TGTGCCAGCAGTGAGGCAGGGGGGACAGATACGCAGTATTTT
TRBV10-2	.	TRBJ2-5	many	CASAHGKETQYF	TGCGCCAGCGCACACGGGAAAGAGACCCAGTACTTC
TRBV25-1	.	TRBJ1-4	medium-sized	CASRERGGREKLFF	TGTGCCAGCAGAGAGAGGGGGGGTCGAGAAAAACTGTTTTTT
TRBV19	.	TRBJ1-1	once	CASSFAGSTEAFF	TGTGCCAGTAGTTTCGCGGGAAGCACTGAAGCTTTCTTT
TRBV6-5	.	TRBJ2-1	.	CASSYPDGIIYNEQFF	TGTGCCAGCAGTTACCCGGACGGGATAATTTACAATGAGCAGTTCTTC
TRBV5-1	TRBD1	TRBJ1-1	.	CASSSNPGQGNTEALF	TGCGCCAGCAGCTCGAACCCGGGACAGGGGAACACTGAAGCTCTCTTT
TRBV7-2	.	TRBJ1-2	once	CASSSGSAALDYTF	TGTGCCAGCAGCTCAGGATCTGCGGCTTTGGACTACACCTTC
TRBV19	TRBD1	TRBJ1-2	.	CATATGGRGYTF	TGTGCCACCGCGACAGGGGGACGGGGCTACACCTTC
TRBV24-1	.	TRBJ1-5	.	CATSRRNSNQPQHF	TGTGCCACCAGTAGGAGAAATAGCAATCAGCCCCAGCATTTT
TRBV29-1	.	TRBJ1-2	.	CSVEGRTSYGYTF	TGCAGCGTTGAGGGCCGTACTTCTTATGGCTACACCTTC
TRBV2	.	TRBJ2-4	.	CASSLYGNIQYF	TGTGCCAGCAGCCTCTACGGAAACATTCAGTACTTC
TRBV20-1	.	TRBJ1-1	.	CSAWSVRRGAEAFF	TGCAGTGCCTGGAGTGTACGTCGGGGGGCAGAAGCTTTCTTT
TRBV20-1	.	TRBJ2-3	.	CSATPSTDTQYF	TGCAGTGCAACTCCTAGCACAGATACGCAGTATTTT
TRBV2	.	TRBJ1-2	many	CASSESGRYGYTF	TGTGCCAGCAGTGAATCTGGCCGCTATGGCTACACCTTC
TRBV16	TRBD1	TRBJ2-7	few	CASSATGGGYEQYF	TGTGCCAGCAGCGCGACAGGGGGCGGCTACGAGCAGTACTTC
TRBV6-2/TRBV6-3	TRBD1	TRBJ1-2	many	CASSLQGAGGYTF	TGTGCCAGCAGTTTACAGGGGGCCGGTGGCTACACCTTC
TRBV15	.	TRBJ2-1	once	CATSSNREREQFF	TGTGCCACCAGCAGCAACAGGGAAAGGGAGCAGTTCTTC
TRBV3-1	TRBD1	TRBJ1-2	few	CASSQQQGENYGYTF	TGTGCCAGCAGCCAACAACAGGGGGAGAACTATGGCTACACCTTC
TRBV10-2	.	TRBJ1-2	many	CASRDRHEGNYGYTF	TGCGCCAGCAGGGACAGACATGAGGGCAACTATGGCTACACCTTC
TRBV25-1	.	TRBJ1-2	.	CASSESGGGGRPGYTF	TGTGCCAGCAGTGAGTCAGGAGGTGGGGGGCGCCCTGGCTACACCTTC
TRBV10-3	TRBD1	TRBJ1-2	.	CASSETAGTGYYGYTF	TGTGCCAGCAGTGAAACCGCCGGGACAGGGTATTATGGCTACACCTTC
TRBV7-2	.	TRBJ2-2	few	CASSARLGRANTGELFF	TGTGCCAGCAGCGCCCGACTCGGAAGAGCGAACACCGGGGAGCTGTTTTTT
TRBV10-1	TRBD1	TRBJ2-5	.	CASSPTGGDETQYF	TGCGCCAGCAGTCCGACAGGGGGCGATGAGACCCAGTACTTC
TRBV2	.	TRBJ1-2	.	CASSLQSGGYTF	TGTGCCAGCAGTCTCCAAAGTGGAGGCTACACCTTC
TRBV5-1	.	TRBJ2-3	.	CASSTDGTDAQYF	TGCGCCAGCAGCACGGACGGCACAGATGCGCAGTATTTT
TRBV4-3	.	TRBJ2-2	.	CASSQEHTGELFF	TGCGCCAGCAGCCAAGAACACACCGGGGAGCTGTTTTTT
TRBV4-3	TRBD2	TRBJ2-5	many	CASSQDYGGGLQETQYF	TGCGCCAGCAGCCAAGATTACGGCGGGGGGCTCCAAGAGACCCAGTACTTC
TRBV7-2	.	TRBJ2-7	.	CASSSNPFFYEQYF	TGTGCCAGCAGCTCTAATCCGTTTTTCTACGAGCAGTACTTC
TRBV11-1	.	TRBJ1-6	.	CASTLDIGRRNSPLHF	TGTGCCAGCACCTTGGACATCGGGCGAAGAAATTCACCCCTCCACTTT
TRBV3-1	.	TRBJ1-3	few	CASRPSLDSGNTIYF	TGTGCCAGCAGACCCTCTCTAGACTCTGGAAACACCATATATTTT
TRBV27	TRBD1	TRBJ2-5	few	CASRDREKETQYF	TGTGCCAGCAGGGACAGGGAAAAAGAGACCCAGTACTTC
TRBV10-2	TRBD1	TRBJ1-1	.	CASSETRRQGRGTEAFF	TGCGCCAGCAGTGAGACCCGACGACAGGGGAGGGGGACTGAAGCTTTCTTT
TRBV10-3	TRBD1	TRBJ1-2	.	CAIRDRGQTDYGYTF	TGTGCCATCAGAGACAGGGGGCAAACAGACTATGGCTACACCTTC
TRBV12-5	.	TRBJ2-1	.	CASGSGRDLSYNEQFF	TGTGCTAGTGGTTCTGGGCGGGATCTGTCCTACAATGAGCAGTTCTTC
TRBV19	.	TRBJ2-7	many	CASSIEGIEGYEQYF	TGTGCCAGTAGTATAGAGGGAATTGAAGGGTACGAGCAGTACTTC
TRBV7-9	.	TRBJ1-2	few	CASSLEGGSGAHTF	TGTGCCAGCAGCTTAGAAGGAGGCTCAGGGGCACACACCTTC
TRBV19	.	TRBJ1-2	few	CASQGGNYGYTF	TGTGCCAGTCAGGGCGGCAACTATGGCTACACCTTC
TRBV4-1	TRBD2	TRBJ2-5	many	CASSSGGFQETQYF	TGCGCCAGCAGCAGCGGGGGTTTCCAAGAGACCCAGTACTTC
TRBV20-1	TRBD1	TRBJ2-5	many	CSTNFPQGAQETQYF	TGCAGCACGAACTTTCCCCAGGGGGCCCAAGAGACCCAGTACTTC
TRBV18	.	TRBJ2-1	.	CASSPPAGGSGEQFF	TGTGCCAGCTCACCACCTGCAGGAGGGTCCGGTGAGCAGTTCTTC
TRBV11-2	.	TRBJ2-3	many	CASSPSLAGTDTQYF	TGTGCCAGCAGCCCAAGCCTAGCAGGCACAGATACGCAGTATTTT
TRBV5-1	.	TRBJ2-5	many	CASSLQGPETQYF	TGCGCCAGCAGCCTGCAGGGGCCAGAGACCCAGTACTTC
TRBV3-1	.	TRBJ1-5	many	CASSANPGGTAQHF	TGTGCCAGCAGCGCGAACCCGGGAGGGACGGCCCAGCATTTT
TRBV19	TRBD1	TRBJ1-1	.	CASMAGQVIDTEAFF	TGTGCCAGTATGGCGGGACAGGTAATTGACACTGAAGCTTTCTTT
TRBV3-1	.	TRBJ1-5	many	CASSQGVRSNQPQHF	TGTGCCAGCAGCCAAGGGGTTAGGAGCAATCAGCCCCAGCATTTT
TRBV27	.	TRBJ2-1	.	CASSRTSRDNEQFF	TGTGCCAGTTCCCGGACATCGAGGGACAATGAGCAGTTCTTC
TRBV2	TRBD1	TRBJ2-3	many	CASETGVRDTQYF	TGTGCCAGCGAGACAGGGGTTCGGGATACGCAGTATTTT
TRBV6-1	TRBD1	TRBJ1-1	many	CASTTTGGLNTEAFF	TGTGCCAGCACCACGACAGGGGGCCTGAACACTGAAGCTTTCTTT
TRBV2	.	TRBJ1-5	few	CASSRQHF	TGTGCCAGCAGTCGCCAGCATTTT
TRBV20-1	TRBD2	TRBJ2-1	.	CSGIGLGINEQFF	TGCAGTGGGATCGGACTAGGGATCAATGAGCAGTTCTTC
TRBV7-3	.	TRBJ1-6	many	CASSNQGNSPLHF	TGTGCCAGCAGCAATCAGGGGAATTCACCCCTCCACTTT
TRBV19	.	TRBJ1-1	.	CASSISPTGNTEAFF	TGTGCCAGTAGTATTTCCCCCACGGGGAACACTGAAGCTTTTTTT
TRBV6-4	TRBD1	TRBJ2-5	many	CASTGTDRQETQYF	TGTGCCAGCACCGGGACAGACCGACAAGAGACCCAGTACTTC
TRBV19	.	TRBJ2-7	many	CASRGGDEQYF	TGTGCCAGTAGAGGCGGCGACGAGCAGTACTTC
TRBV10-3	TRBD1	TRBJ1-1	.	CAISYRGQISEAFF	TGTGCCATCAGTTATAGGGGACAGATTTCCGAAGCTTTCTTT
TRBV15	.	TRBJ2-7	.	CATSRDLVEGRAEQYF	TGTGCCACCAGCAGAGATCTGGTAGAGGGCAGGGCCGAGCAGTACTTC